The sequence of this T cell receptor beta chain was determined in a study of T cell responses to AZD1222 COVID-19 vaccine. Profiling relied on immunoSEQ multiplex PCR, and the TCRdb table lists in-frame clones only, not all of them. The data hold 100,000 to 150,000 clones, with roughly 88% observed a single time. Per germline, CDR1 SEHNR and CDR2 FQNEAQ (reference sequence). This CDR3 comprises 14 residues. The ends were cut back, 1 base at V and 4 bases at J, with 10 bases in the middle. Worth noting for this clone: The antigen remains undetermined.

Study results and limitations: Seropositive status at baseline applied to only a handful of AZD1222 recipients. Sampling that yielded the repertoires occurred only after the peak T cell response. The sample set comprised mostly white British donors with more females, and clonal diversity was possibly underestimated.

This clonotype was sampled from an adult who received the AZD1222 COVID-19 vaccine. V usage is TRBV7-9 and J usage is TRBJ1-2; no clear D. The sequencing here drew on peripheral blood, taken 28 days after the second AZD1222 dose. The CDR3 here is CASSLGATAYGYTF. CDR3 nucleotide sequence: TGTGCCAGCAGCTTAGGGGCCACAGCCTATGGCTACACCTTC.